A single sample gave rise to the 11 T cell receptor beta chains below, sequenced in a study of CD8+ T cells in alopecia areata. RNA was isolated and reverse transcribed to cDNA, the sequencing template. Sequencing used immunoSEQ multiplex PCR; TCRdb keeps in-frame clones, though not all of them. This table has 70,000 to 95,000 clones, 45% to 60% appearing once. The sequencing input was NKG2D-high CD8+ T cells sorted from blood. All receptors derive from a human donor with alopecia areata.

V is TRBV4-1 and J is TRBJ1-5; D gene unclear. Trimming stripped 2 bases from V and 4 bases from J, with 15 bases between. Germline CDR1 MGHRA, CDR2 YSYEKL. This CDR3 contains 16 residues. CDR3 in amino acids: CASSQRAGEWNQPQHF. In DNA form, the CDR3 reads TGCGCCAGCAGCCAAAGGGCAGGTGAGTGGAATCAGCCCCAGCATTTT.

The chain employs TRBV2 and TRBJ2-1, with 7 bases aligning to TRBD2. Trimming took 7 bases from V and 9 from J; bases not matched to a gene: 12. This CDR3 has 14 amino acids. Per the germline V gene, CDR1 is SNHLY and CDR2 is FYNNEI. The CDR3 is CASKAGPGFFEQFF. As DNA, the CDR3 is TGTGCCAGCAAAGCGGGACCCGGGTTTTTTGAGCAGTTCTTC.

The rearrangement joins TRBV30 to TRBJ2-3; D possibly corresponds to TRBD1 (5 bases). V lost 1 base to trimming and J lost 2 bases, with 10 bases between them. The CDR3 runs to 14 residues. CDR1 GTSNPN and CDR2 SVGIG come from the germline V gene (reference sequence). The CDR3 reads CAWSGGRFTDTQYF. The CDR3, as DNA: TGTGCCTGGAGTGGGGGCAGATTCACAGATACGCAGTATTTT.

In DNA, the CDR3 is TGCAGCGTTGGACGGGAAGTAAATCGGGCAGATACGCAGTATTTT. Its translation: CSVGREVNRADTQYF. This sequence joins TRBV29-1 and TRBJ2-3, with D possibly matching TRBD2 (5 bases). With 4 bases removed from V and 4 bases from J, the gap between germline ends came to 18 bases. The CDR3 contains 15 residues. From germline, CDR1 is SQVTM and CDR2 ANQGSEA.

This clone appeared a single time. The chain couples TRBV29-1 to TRBJ2-7; D gene ambiguous. Trimming took off 4 bases at V and 0 bases at J, with 7 bases between the two ends. Per the germline V gene, CDR1 is SQVTM and CDR2 is ANQGSEA. The CDR3 consists of 12 residues. CDR3 nucleotides: TGCAGCGTTGTTGTGACCTCCTACGAGCAGTACTTC. Translation gives CSVVVTSYEQYF.

The chain couples TRBV29-1 to TRBJ2-1; no definite D call. Germline lookup yields CDR1 SQVTM and CDR2 ANQGSEA. CDR3 length equals 12 residues. V was shortened by 0 bases and J by 3 bases, with 3 bases between the two germline ends. The CDR3 nucleotides are TGCAGCGTTGAAGATGGCTACAATGAGCAGTTCTTC. Its translation is CSVEDGYNEQFF.

This clone was detected a few times. This chain joins TRBV5-6 and TRBJ2-1; weak D call: TRBD1 (5 bases). With 3 bases removed from V and 4 bases from J, the gap between germline ends came to 8 bases. Germline CDR1 SGHDT, CDR2 YYEEEE. This CDR3 is 13 amino acids long. The CDR3 is CASSSTVYNEQFF. The CDR3 DNA reads as TGTGCCAGCAGCTCGACAGTGTACAATGAGCAGTTCTTC.

The sample holds a few counts of this clone. The chain carries TRBV29-1 and TRBJ2-1; D is perhaps TRBD1 (6 bases). The CDR3 consists of 12 residues. CDR1 SQVTM and CDR2 ANQGSEA come from the germline V gene. Trimming stripped 5 bases from V and 13 bases from J, with 18 bases between. The CDR3 bases are TGCAGCGTTCCAAGCCTGATCAGGGGTCAGTTCTTC. Residues: CSVPSLIRGQFF.

This chain uses TRBV9 with TRBJ2-5; tentative D call: TRBD2 (6 bases). Germline-derived CDR1 and CDR2 are SGDLS and YYNGEE. There are 12 residues in the CDR3. V was cut by 7 bases and J by 6 bases, with 13 bases left in between. The CDR3 protein is CASGGDHKTQYF. DNA for the CDR3: TGTGCCAGCGGAGGGGATCATAAGACCCAGTACTTC.

CDR3 sequence: CSVPRGESTEAFF. DNA for the CDR3: TGCAGCGTTCCCCGGGGGGAGAGCACTGAAGCTTTCTTT. V usage is TRBV29-1 and J usage is TRBJ1-1; perhaps TRBD1 as D (5 bases). The length of the CDR3 is 13 residues. Looked up from germline, CDR1 is SQVTM and CDR2 is ANQGSEA. V was trimmed by 5 bases and J by 4 bases, leaving 14 bases between them.

The table lists this clone with a few counts. J is TRBJ2-1 and V is TRBV7-9; no clear D. The CDR3 is 15 amino acids. CDR1 and CDR2 (germline): SEHNR, FQNEAQ (reference sequence). V lost 5 bases and J 0 bases, leaving 11 bases between the germline ends. The CDR3 loop is CASSTTRSSYNEQFF. CDR3 in DNA: TGTGCCAGCAGCACGACCCGCAGCTCCTACAATGAGCAGTTCTTC.